What follows are 15 T cell receptor beta chains derived from one specimen sequenced in a study of a mutant IDH1 vaccine in newly diagnosed glioma. This sample's time point: week 23, last vaccination. With topical imiquimod, each dose of the vaccine consisted of 300 ug of mutant IDH1 20-mer peptide. The repertoire was sequenced with immunoSEQ multiplex PCR; TCRdb's copy has only in-frame clones and lacks some. The repertoire holds under 45,000 clones, approximately 76% seen once, with approximately 5.8% in the top ten. No antigen has been assigned to these receptors. The sequenced sample was PBMCs, obtained from a glioma patient whose treatment included an IDH1 peptide vaccine. Receptors originate from a man aged 50-60 years with glioma.

The chain recombines TRBV14 with TRBJ1-2; no clear D. The V and J ends lost 0 bases and 8 bases respectively, with 19 bases between them. Germline values: CDR1 SGHDN, CDR2 FVKESK. The length of the CDR3 is 16 residues. Here the CDR3 DNA reads TGTGCCAGCAGCCAAGATCTATATGGGGAGAGGAAGGGCTACACCTTC. The encoded protein is CASSQDLYGERKGYTF.

The chain has TRBV7-2 and TRBJ1-1; D remains ambiguous. This CDR3 is built from 14 residues. Looked up from germline, CDR1 is SGHTA and CDR2 is FQGNSA. With 4 bases removed from V and 7 bases from J, the gap between germline ends came to 16 bases. For the CDR3, the DNA is TGTGCCAGCAGCTATCGTCTGACGGCTTTTGAAGCTTTCTTT. It yields the protein CASSYRLTAFEAFF. Full variable domain (missing parts from reference TRBV7-2 and TRBJ1-1): GAGVSQSPSNKVTEKGKDVELRCDPISGHTALYWYRQSLGQGLEFLIYFQGNSAPDKSGLPSDRFSAERTGGSVSTLTIQRTQQEDSAVYLCASSYRLTAFEAFFGQGTRLTVV.

This clone was picked up a small number of times. The chain combines TRBV7-9 with TRBJ1-5; no firm D call. CDR1 and CDR2 from the germline V gene are SEHNR and FQNEAQ (reference sequence). V was pared by 6 bases and J by 7 bases, with 10 bases between. CDR3 length equals 12 residues. The CDR3 nucleotides are TGTGCCAGCAGTCTCAACAGCCAGCCCCAGCATTTT. Its translation: CASSLNSQPQHF. The variable domain in full, completed from reference TRBV7-9 and TRBJ1-5, reads DTGVSQNPRHKITKRGQNVTFRCDPISEHNRLYWYRQTLGQGPEFLTYFQNEAQLEKSRLLSDRFSAERPKGSFSTLEIQRTEQGDSAMYLCASSLNSQPQHFGDGTRLSIL.

V gene TRBV7-9 combines with J gene TRBJ2-1; 9 nucleotides align to TRBD1. Germline V gene sequence: CDR1 SEHNR, CDR2 FQNEAQ (reference sequence). Trimming removed 8 bases from V and 6 bases from J; junction bases left unmatched: 2. The CDR3 extends over 12 amino acids. CDR3 in DNA: TGTGCCAGCGCGGGACAGGGCAATGAGCAGTTCTTC. This codes for CASAGQGNEQFF. The full variable domain, in which reference TRBV7-9 and TRBJ2-1 provide the parts outside the CDR3, is DTGVSQNPRHKITKRGQNVTFRCDPISEHNRLYWYRQTLGQGPEFLTYFQNEAQLEKSRLLSDRFSAERPKGSFSTLEIQRTEQGDSAMYLCASAGQGNEQFFGPGTRLTVL.

This chain uses TRBV14 with TRBJ2-1, with TRBD2 matching 11 bases. This CDR3 is 14 amino acids long. V lost 4 bases to trimming and J lost 6 bases; unmatched junction nucleotides: 2. Germline loops: CDR1 SGHDN, CDR2 FVKESK. CDR3 DNA sequence: TGTGCCAGCAGCCGAGGGACTAGCGGCAATGAGCAGTTCTTC. Protein sequence: CASSRGTSGNEQFF.

J is TRBJ2-7 and V is TRBV29-1; TRBD1 agrees at 9 bases. Germline V gene data show CDR1 as SQVTM and CDR2 as ANQGSEA. The CDR3 sequence is 15 residues long. The J segment lost 5 bases and the V segment lost 1 base, leaving 9 bases of the junction unmatched. The CDR3 bases are TGCAGCGTTGAAGGGGACAGGGAGGAAGGGAACGAGCAGTACTTC. It specifies CSVEGDREEGNEQYF.

The chain combines TRBV14 with TRBJ1-2; TRBD1 matches at 10 bases. V dropped 4 bases and J dropped 4; count of bases not matched to a gene: 3. Germline CDR1 SGHDN, CDR2 FVKESK. The CDR3 length is 14 residues. The DNA of the CDR3 is TGTGCCAGCAGCCTCTGGGACAGGGGCTATGGCTACACCTTC. This gives the protein CASSLWDRGYGYTF. Supplemented by reference TRBV14 and TRBJ1-2, the full variable domain reads EAGVTQFPSHSVIEKGQTVTLRCDPISGHDNLYWYRRVMGKEIKFLLHFVKESKQDESGMPNNRFLAERTGGTYSTLKVQPAELEDSGVYFCASSLWDRGYGYTFGSGTRLTVV.

This clone was detected a few times. CDR3 protein: CAWSAAAVEAFF. The DNA of the CDR3 is TGTGCCTGGAGTGCCGCGGCTGTTGAAGCTTTCTTT. This chain links TRBV30 with TRBJ1-1; no firm D call. V was pared by 1 base and J by 7 bases, with 10 bases between. Germline V gene lookup returns CDR1 GTSNPN and CDR2 SVGIG (reference sequence). The CDR3 runs to 12 residues.

The chain links TRBV18 to TRBJ2-5, with a weak D call TRBD2 (6 bases). V was trimmed by 3 bases and J by 2 bases, leaving 10 bases between them. This CDR3 is built from 14 residues. Germline V CDR1 and CDR2: KGHSH, LQKENI. CDR3 sequence: CASSPGTQQETQYF. The CDR3 nucleotides read TGTGCCAGCTCACCCGGGACTCAACAAGAGACCCAGTACTTC.

This chain uses TRBV21-1 with TRBJ1-5. TRBV21-1 is a recognized pseudogene. The length of the CDR3 is 11 residues. CDR3 bases: TGTGCCAGCATAGGAGATCAGCCCCAGCATTTT. Amino acid sequence: CASIGDQPQHF.

CDR3 residues: CAAKHLVQRGRGETQYF. The CDR3 DNA reads as TGTGCCGCCAAGCATTTGGTACAGCGGGGACGAGGAGAGACCCAGTACTTC. This rearrangement joins TRBV6-7 to TRBJ2-5, with 7 bases identical to TRBD2. TRBV6-7 is recorded as an ORF, its role being uncertain. The CDR3 covers 17 residues. The V gene end was trimmed by 11 bases and the J gene end by 4 bases; junction bases not matched to a gene: 22.

The V call is TRBV10-3, the J call TRBJ2-6; TRBD1 aligns across 10 bases. J lost 15 bases, V lost 2 bases, and 7 bases had no gene match. CDR3 length equals 14 residues. The V gene's germline CDR1 is ENHRY and CDR2 SYGVKD. CDR3 protein: CAISEPGTGDDLTF. The CDR3 bases are TGTGCCATCAGTGAGCCCGGGACAGGGGATGACCTGACTTTC.

This clone was counted a few times. This rearrangement joins TRBV5-1 to TRBJ1-1, with 9 bases matching TRBD1. The trim removed 5 bases at V and 1 base at J, leaving 6 bases unmatched. Germline assignment: CDR1 SGHRS and CDR2 YFSETQ. There are 15 residues in the CDR3. CDR3 bases: TGCGCCAGCAGTTCAGGACAGGGGAGGAACACTGAAGCTTTCTTT. This translates into CASSSGQGRNTEAFF.

V is TRBV6-5 and J is TRBJ1-1, with 9 positions matching TRBD1. The V gene end was trimmed by 6 bases and the J gene end by 0 bases; junction bases not matched to a gene: 2. Germline V gives CDR1 MNHEY, CDR2 SVGAGI. The CDR3 is 14 residues long. The CDR3 loop reads CASSTGGLNTEAFF. CDR3 sequence (DNA): TGTGCCAGCAGCACAGGGGGCCTGAACACTGAAGCTTTCTTT.

The chain carries TRBV5-1 and TRBJ2-2; no reliable D call. The CDR3 runs 16 residues. Germline values: CDR1 SGHRS, CDR2 YFSETQ. Trimming cost V 0 bases and J 4 bases, with 13 bases left between them. CDR3 amino acids: CASSLEVSRGTGELFF. CDR3 bases: TGCGCCAGCAGCTTGGAGGTCTCCCGCGGCACCGGGGAGCTGTTTTTT.